The 25 T cell receptor beta chains below all came from one sample that was sequenced in a study of blood T cell repertoires in COVID-19. Generated by immunoSEQ multiplex PCR, the TCRdb table keeps only in-frame clones and is missing some. The sample has some 140,000 clones, roughly 80% seen once. Sequenced input: peripheral blood. The receptors shown here come from a woman in her 70s with COVID-19, enrolled during active disease.

This rearrangement joins TRBV3-1 (or the pseudogene TRBV3-2) to TRBJ1-2; 11 positions match TRBD1. CDR3 length equals 16 residues. J was trimmed by 8 bases and V by 5 bases; bases with no gene match: 13. Looked up from germline, CDR1 is LGHDT and CDR2 is YNNKEL (reference sequence). The CDR3 here is CASSLGQGAPRKGYTF. DNA of the CDR3: TGTGCCAGCAGCTTAGGACAGGGGGCTCCGAGGAAAGGCTACACCTTC.

The chain has TRBV15 and TRBJ1-2; 7 nucleotides line up with TRBD1. CDR3 size: 11 residues. Trimming at V came to 5 bases and at J to 13 bases, leaving 7 bases not matched to a gene. Looked up from germline, CDR1 is LNHNV and CDR2 is YYDKDF (reference sequence). CDR3 residues: CATSGDRVVTF. The CDR3 DNA reads as TGTGCCACCAGCGGTGACAGGGTTGTCACCTTC.

This clone came up once. The chain recombines TRBV4-3 with TRBJ1-2, with 8 bases fitting TRBD1. Germline V lookup: CDR1 LGHNA, CDR2 YSLEER. The CDR3 runs 15 residues. V gave up 2 bases and J gave up 3 bases; unmatched junction bases: 5. As DNA, the CDR3 is TGCGCCAGCAGCCAATTCCAGGGGGCTGACTATGGCTACACCTTC. Amino acid sequence: CASSQFQGADYGYTF.

The genes are TRBV7-9 and TRBJ1-1; 7 nucleotides agree with TRBD1. Germline V gene lookup returns CDR1 SEHNR and CDR2 FQNEAQ (reference sequence). The trim removed 2 bases at V and 2 bases at J, leaving 5 bases unmatched. This CDR3 has 15 amino acids. DNA for the CDR3: TGTGCCAGCAGCTTACCAACAGGGGCAAACACTGAAGCTTTCTTT. Its translation is CASSLPTGANTEAFF.

This clone showed up just once. The CDR3, as DNA: TGTGCCAGCAGCTCCCGGGCGGGACAGGGGTTTCAGCCCCAGCATTTT. The encoded protein is CASSSRAGQGFQPQHF. The chain employs TRBV7-6 and TRBJ1-5; 10 bases agree with TRBD1. Germline V gene lookup returns CDR1 SGHVS and CDR2 FNYEAQ. V gave up 4 bases and J gave up 6 bases; unmatched junction bases: 9. This CDR3 spans 16 amino acids.

Of note for this clone: The germline gene is not matched at one end of the junction; a read error may be the cause. The chain has TRBV7-3 and TRBJ1-2; 10 positions agree with TRBD1. The CDR3 totals 13 residues. Germline CDR1 is SGHTA and CDR2 is FQGTGA. The CDR3 here is CASSPWDRGPLSF. CDR3 bases: TGTGCCAGCAGCCCCTGGGACAGGGGCCCCCTTTCCTTC.

J is TRBJ2-7 and V is TRBV30; D unresolved. Germline lookup yields CDR1 GTSNPN and CDR2 SVGIG (reference sequence). The V and J ends lost 0 bases and 2 bases respectively, with 11 bases between them. This CDR3 comprises 14 residues. CDR3 nucleotides: TGTGCCTGGAGTGTACTTCTCGGAGCCTACGAGCAGTACTTC. Translated: CAWSVLLGAYEQYF.

This chain links TRBV9 with TRBJ2-1, with 9 bases matching TRBD2. CDR1 and CDR2 (germline): SGDLS, YYNGEE. V dropped 4 bases and J dropped 8; count of bases not matched to a gene: 10. This CDR3 has 15 residues. The CDR3 sequence is CASSPERGAGDEQFF. The DNA of the CDR3 is TGTGCCAGCAGCCCCGAGCGGGGGGCCGGGGATGAGCAGTTCTTC. Full variable domain (remainder filled in from reference TRBV9 and TRBJ2-1): DSGVTQTPKHLITATGQRVTLRCSPRSGDLSVYWYQQSLDQGLQFLIQYYNGEERAKGNILERFSAQQFPDLHSELNLSSLELGDSALYFCASSPERGAGDEQFFGPGTRLTVL.

The rearrangement links TRBV28 to TRBJ2-3, with D maybe TRBD2 (6 bases). The CDR3 contains 17 residues. Germline V gene data show CDR1 as MDHEN and CDR2 as SYDVKM. V lost 6 bases, J lost 0 bases, and 19 bases lay in between. CDR3 region: CASSDPRSGVSTDTQYF. The CDR3 DNA reads TGTGCCAGCAGCGATCCACGGTCGGGGGTGAGCACAGATACGCAGTATTTT.

The V call is TRBV18, the J call TRBJ2-1, with TRBD2 identical over 9 bases. The V gene's germline CDR1 is KGHSH and CDR2 LQKENI. The J segment lost 9 bases and the V segment lost 1 base, leaving 10 bases of the junction unmatched. The CDR3 length is 16 residues. As DNA, the CDR3 is TGTGCCAGCTCACCACAGGTTAGCGGGGGTGGAGGTGAGCAGTTCTTC. Protein: CASSPQVSGGGGEQFF.

The genes are TRBV7-9 and TRBJ1-2; D possibly corresponds to TRBD1 (5 bases). CDR1 and CDR2 from the germline V gene are SEHNR and FQNEAQ (reference sequence). There are 14 residues in the CDR3. V was shortened by 1 base and J by 2 bases, with 8 bases between the two germline ends. CDR3 nucleotides: TGTGCCAGCAGCTTAGGACAGACAAACTATGGCTACACCTTC. This codes for CASSLGQTNYGYTF.

In its sample, this clone was seen once. The chain has TRBV12-3 or TRBV12-4 and TRBJ1-5, with TRBD1 matching over 7 bases. After removal of 6 bases from V and 4 bases from J, the junction contained 3 bases not matched to a gene. The CDR3 is made up of 13 amino acids. In nucleotides, the CDR3 is TGTGCCAGCAGACCACAGGGGAATCAGCCCCAGCATTTT. Amino acids: CASRPQGNQPQHF.

In its sample, this clone was seen a few times. The chain links TRBV7-9 to TRBJ1-5; D is uncertain. Germline V CDR1 and CDR2: SEHNR, FQNEAQ (reference sequence). The CDR3 is made up of 15 amino acids. The V end was cut by 1 base, the J end by 2 bases, with 9 bases between. CDR3 sequence (DNA): TGTGCCAGCAGCTTAGGAGGGTCGGGCAATCAGCCCCAGCATTTT. This translates into CASSLGGSGNQPQHF.

The chain uses TRBV5-1 and TRBJ2-1; D is possibly TRBD2 (7 bases). V lost 0 bases and J 4 bases, leaving 14 bases between the germline ends. Germline V CDR1 and CDR2: SGHRS, YFSETQ. The CDR3 contains 16 residues. CDR3 DNA: TGCGCCAGCAGCTTGGAAAGGGGGGGCTTGTACAATGAGCAGTTCTTC. Its protein product is CASSLERGGLYNEQFF. Based on the CDR3 plus reference TRBV5-1 and TRBJ2-1, the full variable domain is KAGVTQTPRYLIKTRGQQVTLSCSPISGHRSVSWYQQTPGQGLQFLFEYFSETQRNKGNFPGRFSGRQFSNSRSEMNVSTLELGDSALYLCASSLERGGLYNEQFFGPGTRLTVL.

The chain is built from TRBV6-5 and TRBJ2-2, with D perhaps matching TRBD2 (5 bases). This CDR3 region has 12 residues. V lost 6 bases to trimming and J lost 3 bases, with 5 bases between them. The germline CDR1 and CDR2 sequences are MNHEY and SVGAGI. CDR3: CASRDYTGELFF. The CDR3 region has the DNA TGTGCCAGCAGGGACTACACCGGGGAGCTGTTTTTT.

A single count supports this clone. The V and J genes are TRBV27 and TRBJ2-7; possible D gene TRBD1, 6 bases. This CDR3 is built from 17 residues. With 0 bases removed from V and 2 bases from J, the gap between germline ends came to 17 bases. Germline loops: CDR1 MNHEY, CDR2 SMNVEV (reference sequence). The CDR3 DNA reads TGTGCCAGCAGTTTATCGATATTGACAGGTAAAGCCTACGAGCAGTACTTC. Its protein is CASSLSILTGKAYEQYF.

This chain connects TRBV11-2 to TRBJ2-5, with 7 positions matching TRBD2. The CDR3 contains 16 residues. Germline values: CDR1 SGHAT, CDR2 FQNNGV. V trimming: 5 bases; J trimming: 3 bases; junction bases outside the gene matches: 12. CDR3 nucleotides: TGTGCCAGCAGCCTACTACGCGGACGGGGGGAAGAGACCCAGTACTTC. Its protein is CASSLLRGRGEETQYF.

In this sample, this clone turned up many times. The gene calls are TRBV5-1 and TRBJ2-7; 8 positions match TRBD1. This CDR3 contains 14 residues. The junction had 8 bases not matched to a gene; V was cut back by 5 bases and J by 4 bases. Per germline, CDR1 SGHRS and CDR2 YFSETQ. The CDR3 DNA reads TGCGCCAGCAGTCGAGATCAGGGGGCTTACGAGCAGTACTTC. Its translation is CASSRDQGAYEQYF.

The sample holds a few counts of this clone. This chain joins TRBV5-6 and TRBJ1-5; D unresolved. Germline V gene lookup returns CDR1 SGHDT and CDR2 YYEEEE. With 3 bases removed from V and 3 bases from J, the gap between germline ends came to 4 bases. The CDR3 is 12 amino acids. This chain's CDR3 is CASSSVNQPQHF. DNA for the CDR3: TGTGCCAGCAGCTCCGTCAATCAGCCCCAGCATTTT.

This sequence joins TRBV18 and TRBJ1-2; 7 bases match TRBD1. V was pared by 3 bases and J by 4 bases, with 5 bases of the junction left unmatched. This CDR3 is 14 amino acids long. CDR1 and CDR2 (germline): KGHSH, LQKENI. CDR3 amino acids: CASSPGQSSYGYTF. The CDR3 DNA reads TGTGCCAGCTCACCGGGACAGAGCAGCTATGGCTACACCTTC.

The chain has TRBV30 and TRBJ2-5; 9 bases line up with TRBD1. The germline V gene has CDR1 GTSNPN and CDR2 SVGIG (reference sequence). J gave up 3 bases and V 0 bases, and 5 bases lay outside the gene matches. The length of the CDR3 is 15 residues. CDR3 loop: CAWSVGDRAKETQYF. CDR3 DNA sequence: TGTGCCTGGAGTGTAGGGGACAGGGCAAAAGAGACCCAGTACTTC.

A few counts support this clone. The rearrangement joins TRBV5-1 to TRBJ1-1; 8 bases are a match to TRBD1. This CDR3 is 14 amino acids long. Trimming at V came to 6 bases and at J to 5 bases, leaving 9 bases not matched to a gene. CDR1 and CDR2 from the germline V gene are SGHRS and YFSETQ. The chain's CDR3 is CASTPQGGRTEAFF. CDR3 sequence (DNA): TGCGCCAGCACCCCACAGGGGGGAAGAACTGAAGCTTTCTTT.

This clone was seen once. The V call is TRBV24-1, the J call TRBJ2-2; 7 positions agree with TRBD1. Per germline, CDR1 KGHDR and CDR2 SFDVKD. The CDR3 consists of 17 residues. The V gene end was trimmed by 1 base and the J gene end by 2 bases; junction bases not matched to a gene: 6. The CDR3 loop reads CATSDLTGASNTGELFF. The CDR3 DNA is TGTGCCACCAGTGATTTAACAGGGGCCTCTAACACCGGGGAGCTGTTTTTT.

The CDR3 region has the DNA TGCGCCAGCAGCCCCGGGACAGGGGTTCTTGAGCAGTTCTTC. It encodes CASSPGTGVLEQFF. The chain combines TRBV5-1 with TRBJ2-1; 10 bases fit TRBD1. The germline gives CDR1 SGHRS, CDR2 YFSETQ. There are 14 residues in the CDR3. The trim removed 4 bases at V and 9 bases at J, leaving 7 bases unmatched.

The chain uses TRBV28 and TRBJ1-5, with unresolved D. Deletions cut 3 bases from V and 7 bases from J, with 16 bases between. The germline CDR1 and CDR2 sequences are MDHEN and SYDVKM. CDR3 size: 15 residues. Written as DNA, the CDR3 is TGTGCCAGCAGTTTTCGGGGAGGGCTTGGGCAGCCCCAGCATTTT. Protein sequence: CASSFRGGLGQPQHF.